The T cell receptor (beta chain) under discussion was sequenced for a study of post-analysis software for immune sequencing data. In the study overall: Clinical courses comprised relapsing-remitting, secondary progressive and progressive-relapsing multiple sclerosis. Overall study results and limits: Co-batched samples clustered tightly together by F measure. Controls had significantly higher normalized Chao1 diversity than multiple sclerosis patients. TRBV5-6, TRBV5-1 and TRBV20-1 belonged to a set of a handful of TRBV segments that were more frequent in patients than controls.

Comment on this clonotype: What it binds is unknown.

Trimming shortened V by 3 bases and J by 0 bases, and 16 bases separated the two germline ends. Germline V gene sequence: CDR1 SGHRS, CDR2 YFSETQ. This CDR3 region has 16 residues. Unique molecular identifiers were carried by the TCR beta cDNA libraries. cDNA molecules numbering around 500,000 came from roughly 1 to 10 million T cells. One entry per CDR3 protein results from TCRdb running MiXCR on the PCR reads. The sample contains over 300,000 distinct CDR3 sequences, roughly 38% of which appear only once. The TCR originated in a girl under 18 with multiple sclerosis. What was sequenced was blood. J is TRBJ2-7 and V is TRBV5-1; TRBD1 or TRBD2 may be the D gene (6 bases each). The CDR3 sequence is CASSSEGGPLSYEQYF. CDR3 nucleotides: TGCGCCAGCAGCTCGGAGGGGGGCCCCCTCTCCTACGAGCAGTACTTC.